These T cell receptor beta chains were read from a single sample in a study of OX40 agonist ivuxolimab in advanced cancers. Here immunoSEQ multiplex PCR was the method, and the copy in TCRdb shows in-frame clones only, minus some. This sample carries 110,000 or so clones, 85% to 95% of them seen once, and the ten largest clones take 0.66%. The sample in question was CD4+ or CD8+ T cells sorted from blood, obtained in a trial of the OX40 agonist ivuxolimab. The receptor set was obtained from an adult with an advanced solid tumor such as melanoma, head and neck, liver or kidney cancer. Both conserved end residues are part of each CDR3. D genes are given only for firm matches. Size values are once, few and many counts, or a class for expanded clones, and some rows have none.

CDR3aa: CAWGRRDTYEQYF; CDR3nt: TGTGCCTGGGGGAGGCGGGATACCTACGAGCAGTACTTC; abundance: once; j_gene: TRBJ2-7; v_gene: TRBV30; d_gene: -
CDR3aa: CASSQTGITGELFF; CDR3nt: TGTGCCAGCAGCCAGACAGGGATCACCGGGGAGCTGTTTTTT; abundance: -; j_gene: TRBJ2-2; v_gene: TRBV14; d_gene: TRBD1
CDR3aa: CASSLAGLLGETQYF; CDR3nt: TGCGCCAGCAGCTTGGCGGGACTCCTGGGAGAGACCCAGTACTTC; abundance: -; j_gene: TRBJ2-5; v_gene: TRBV5-1; d_gene: -
CDR3aa: CASSPGGAGANVLTF; CDR3nt: TGTGCCAGTAGCCCTGGGGGCGCTGGGGCCAACGTCCTGACTTTC; abundance: -; j_gene: TRBJ2-6; v_gene: TRBV19; d_gene: -
CDR3aa: CASSSWGQGAEGYTF; CDR3nt: TGTGCCAGCAGTTCCTGGGGACAGGGGGCGGAGGGCTACACCTTC; abundance: -; j_gene: TRBJ1-2; v_gene: TRBV6-5; d_gene: TRBD1
CDR3aa: CASSTKGGGIVDTQYF; CDR3nt: TGTGCCAGCAGTACCAAGGGGGGGGGAATTGTAGATACGCAGTATTTT; abundance: -; j_gene: TRBJ2-3; v_gene: TRBV27; d_gene: -
CDR3aa: CASRGLANTGELFF; CDR3nt: TGTGCCAGCAGGGGACTAGCGAACACCGGGGAGCTGTTTTTT; abundance: -; j_gene: TRBJ2-2; v_gene: TRBV11-2; d_gene: TRBD2
CDR3aa: CASSLNRGLSETQYF; CDR3nt: TGCGCCAGCAGCTTGAACAGGGGGCTTAGCGAGACCCAGTACTTC; abundance: -; j_gene: TRBJ2-5; v_gene: TRBV5-1; d_gene: TRBD1
CDR3aa: CAWSVRLADYEQYF; CDR3nt: TGTGCCTGGAGTGTACGACTAGCGGACTACGAGCAGTACTTC; abundance: -; j_gene: TRBJ2-7; v_gene: TRBV30; d_gene: TRBD2
CDR3aa: CASSLERAGQPQHF; CDR3nt: TGTGCCAGCAGCTTGGAACGGGCCGGGCAGCCCCAGCATTTT; abundance: -; j_gene: TRBJ1-5; v_gene: TRBV5-4; d_gene: -
CDR3aa: CAWSAKLSKGQVATTPHRYEQYF; CDR3nt: TGTGCCTGGAGTGCCAAATTATCTAAGGGACAGGTGGCAACCACGCCCCACCGATACGAGCAGTACTTC; abundance: -; j_gene: TRBJ2-7; v_gene: TRBV30; d_gene: TRBD1
CDR3aa: CASSQDVESSGSLYEQYF; CDR3nt: TGCGCCAGCAGCCAAGATGTAGAGAGTAGCGGGAGCCTCTACGAGCAGTACTTC; abundance: -; j_gene: TRBJ2-7; v_gene: TRBV4-1; d_gene: TRBD2
CDR3aa: CAWSATGGGQPQHF; CDR3nt: TGTGCCTGGAGTGCTACAGGGGGGGGACAGCCCCAGCATTTT; abundance: -; j_gene: TRBJ1-5; v_gene: TRBV30; d_gene: TRBD1
CDR3aa: CASSQLRAGMLYNEQFF; CDR3nt: TGTGCCAGCAGCCAATTAAGGGCGGGGATGTTATACAATGAGCAGTTCTTC; abundance: -; j_gene: TRBJ2-1; v_gene: TRBV14; d_gene: -
CDR3aa: CASSLVSGQGTEQYF; CDR3nt: TGTGCCAGCAGCTTAGTTTCGGGACAGGGTACCGAGCAGTACTTC; abundance: -; j_gene: TRBJ2-7; v_gene: TRBV7-3; d_gene: TRBD1
CDR3aa: CASSEERGNTIYF; CDR3nt: TGTGCCAGCAGTGAAGAAAGAGGAAACACCATATATTTT; abundance: -; j_gene: TRBJ1-3; v_gene: TRBV2; d_gene: -
CDR3aa: CASSPPQRTGRNYGYTF; CDR3nt: TGTGCCAGCTCACCACCCCAACGTACAGGGAGGAACTATGGCTACACCTTC; abundance: -; j_gene: TRBJ1-2; v_gene: TRBV18; d_gene: -
CDR3aa: CAWAPGYNSPLHF; CDR3nt: TGTGCCTGGGCCCCGGGTTATAATTCACCCCTCCACTTT; abundance: few; j_gene: TRBJ1-6; v_gene: TRBV30; d_gene: -
CDR3aa: CASSLARDYEQFF; CDR3nt: TGCGCCAGCAGCCTTGCCCGGGACTATGAGCAGTTCTTC; abundance: -; j_gene: TRBJ2-1; v_gene: TRBV5-1; d_gene: -
CDR3aa: CASSLPSGINEQYF; CDR3nt: TGTGCCAGCAGCTTGCCCAGCGGGATTAACGAGCAGTACTTC; abundance: -; j_gene: TRBJ2-7; v_gene: TRBV5-6; d_gene: TRBD2
CDR3aa: CASSTLAGVNEQFF; CDR3nt: TGTGCCAGCAGTACACTAGCGGGAGTCAATGAGCAGTTCTTC; abundance: -; j_gene: TRBJ2-1; v_gene: TRBV6-5; d_gene: TRBD2
CDR3aa: CASSLAQGLTEAFF; CDR3nt: TGCGCCAGCAGCTTGGCTCAGGGGCTCACTGAAGCTTTCTTT; abundance: -; j_gene: TRBJ1-1; v_gene: TRBV5-1; d_gene: -
CDR3aa: CASSYQGGDTQYF; CDR3nt: TGTGCCAGCAGCTACCAGGGGGGAGATACGCAGTATTTT; abundance: -; j_gene: TRBJ2-3; v_gene: TRBV5-5; d_gene: -
CDR3aa: CASSLAGESYNEQFF; CDR3nt: TGTGCCAGCAGCTTAGCGGGGGAGTCCTACAATGAGCAGTTCTTC; abundance: -; j_gene: TRBJ2-1; v_gene: TRBV11-2; d_gene: -
CDR3aa: CASSPAANTGELFF; CDR3nt: TGTGCCAGCTCACCGGCAGCGAACACCGGGGAGCTGTTTTTT; abundance: -; j_gene: TRBJ2-2; v_gene: TRBV18; d_gene: -
CDR3aa: CASSLVGSGQYQETQYF; CDR3nt: TGCGCCAGCAGCTTGGTAGGTAGCGGACAGTACCAAGAGACCCAGTACTTC; abundance: once; j_gene: TRBJ2-5; v_gene: TRBV5-1; d_gene: -